A single sample is the source of the 29 T cell receptor beta chains below, sequenced in a study of Graves' ophthalmopathy and Graves' hyperthyroidism. Scientists amplified the TCR beta CDR3 regions from RNA transcripts. The first round was an RT-PCR with HTBI primers, and the second round was a multiplex PCR. TCRdb passed the multiplex PCR reads through MiXCR, listing each CDR3 protein once. The sample includes about 210,000 distinct CDR3 sequences, over 25% of them seen just once. Sequencing used peripheral blood. Receptor source: a man aged 50 to 59 with Graves' ophthalmopathy.

This chain uses TRBV6-5 with TRBJ1-1; the D gene is possibly TRBD1 (6 bases). With 4 bases removed from V and 2 bases from J, the gap between germline ends came to 14 bases. Germline CDR1 is MNHEY and CDR2 is SVGAGI. This CDR3 has 15 residues. CDR3 amino acids: CASSLIRDTNTEAFF. In DNA, the CDR3 is TGTGCCAGCAGTTTAATCCGGGACACTAACACTGAAGCTTTCTTT.

This chain links TRBV15 with TRBJ2-7, with a weak D call TRBD2 (5 bases). The CDR3 length is 15 residues. Germline V lookup: CDR1 LNHNV, CDR2 YYDKDF (reference sequence). The V end lost 0 bases, the J end lost 5 bases, and 14 bases lay between the germline ends. CDR3: CATSRDLGLAHEQYF. CDR3 in DNA: TGTGCCACCAGCAGAGATCTAGGACTCGCGCACGAGCAGTACTTC.

In this sample, this clonotype turned up many times. This rearrangement joins TRBV12-3 or TRBV12-4 to TRBJ1-6; tentative D call: TRBD1 (5 bases). CDR3 length: 13 amino acids. V dropped 6 bases and J dropped 10 bases, with 13 bases sitting between them. The CDR3 region has the DNA TGTGCCAGCAGGTCTGACAGAGTATCACCCCTCCACTTT. It encodes CASRSDRVSPLHF.

V and J are TRBV2 and TRBJ2-2; D gene uncertain. Germline values: CDR1 SNHLY, CDR2 FYNNEI. CDR3 length: 15 residues. V was pared by 6 bases and J by 0 bases, with 11 bases between. CDR3 region: CASSPDVANTGELFF. DNA of the CDR3: TGTGCCAGCAGCCCCGACGTCGCGAACACCGGGGAGCTGTTTTTT.

This clonotype came up many times. The J gene is TRBJ1-2, the V gene TRBV5-1, with D maybe TRBD1 (5 bases). Germline CDR1 reads SGHRS; CDR2 reads YFSETQ. The CDR3 is 12 residues long. V was cut by 1 base and J by 8 bases, with 9 bases left in between. Here the CDR3 reads CASSLTQGGYTF. CDR3 coding DNA: TGCGCCAGCAGCTTGACGCAGGGAGGCTACACCTTC.

This clonotype appeared many times. The rearrangement joins TRBV20-1 to TRBJ2-7; either TRBD1 or TRBD2 may supply D (5 bases each). Trimming removed 4 bases from V and 3 bases from J, with 19 bases in between. This CDR3 comprises 15 residues. The germline CDR1 and CDR2 sequences are DFQATT and SNEGSKA (reference sequence). For the CDR3, the DNA is TGCAGTGCTACCCCAGCTGGGACGGGCTTCTACGAGCAGTACTTC. Protein sequence: CSATPAGTGFYEQYF.

This clonotype was observed at least ten times. The genes are TRBV27 and TRBJ2-2, with 12 bases lining up with TRBD2. Germline V gene lookup returns CDR1 MNHEY and CDR2 SMNVEV (reference sequence). This CDR3 is built from 17 residues. Trimming at V came to 6 bases and at J to 7 bases, leaving 12 bases not matched to a gene. The CDR3 bases are TGTGCCAGCAGCCCTACTCTAGCGGGAGGGCCCGGCGGGGAGCTGTTTTTT. Its protein product is CASSPTLAGGPGGELFF.

This clonotype showed up many times. This sequence joins TRBV27 and TRBJ1-2; 9 bases are shared with TRBD1. V gave up 1 base and J gave up 1 base; unmatched junction bases: 7. This CDR3 has 17 residues. Germline V lookup: CDR1 MNHEY, CDR2 SMNVEV (reference sequence). CDR3 in DNA: TGTGCCAGCAGTTTATGGGGACAGGGTTTTAGTAACTATGGCTACACCTTC. Translation gives CASSLWGQGFSNYGYTF.

This clonotype was recorded many times. Compared with germline, one end of the junction differs, possibly owing to a read error. The chain couples TRBV2 to TRBJ2-7, with TRBD2 as a possible D gene (5 bases). CDR1 SNHLY and CDR2 FYNNEI come from the germline V gene. This CDR3 is 14 amino acids long. The DNA of the CDR3 is TGTGCCAGCAGTGCCGGAGCCAGCGGCCAGCTGCTGAACTTC. This translates into CASSAGASGQLLNF.

This clonotype appeared a few times. The V gene is TRBV28, the J gene TRBJ2-2; D gene uncertain. V gave up 2 bases and J gave up 3 bases, with 7 bases separating them. The CDR3 consists of 14 residues. The germline CDR1 and CDR2 sequences are MDHEN and SYDVKM. The CDR3 region has the DNA TGTGCCAGCAGTTTAGGACGGCACACCGGGGAGCTGTTTTTT. Its translation: CASSLGRHTGELFF.

This clonotype was seen many times. The rearrangement joins TRBV7-2 to TRBJ1-5; a weak D match, TRBD1 (5 bases). CDR3 length: 15 amino acids. CDR1 and CDR2 (germline): SGHTA, FQGNSA. The V gene lost 1 base and the J gene lost 3 bases, with 10 bases spanning the gap. CDR3 protein: CASSLVGGSNQPQHF. The DNA of the CDR3 is TGTGCCAGCAGCTTAGTCGGGGGGTCCAATCAGCCCCAGCATTTT.

This clonotype was counted ten times or more. The chain uses TRBV6-5 and TRBJ1-6; tentatively, D is TRBD1 (5 bases). V lost 6 bases and J lost 8, with 20 bases in between. CDR1 and CDR2 from the germline V gene are MNHEY and SVGAGI. The CDR3 loop spans 16 amino acids. The CDR3 sequence: CASRNTRGRIHSPLHF. CDR3 in DNA: TGTGCCAGCAGAAACACAAGGGGAAGAATTCATTCACCCCTCCACTTT.

This clonotype was counted at least ten times. The genes are TRBV7-9 and TRBJ2-5; no clear D. Germline CDR1 SEHNR, CDR2 FQNEAQ (reference sequence). V shed 1 base and J shed 10 bases, with 10 bases lying between them. CDR3 length equals 12 residues. The CDR3 sequence is CASSLGDGSQYF. The CDR3 DNA is TGTGCCAGCAGCTTAGGTGACGGTAGCCAGTACTTC. The full variable domain, rest sourced from reference TRBV7-9 and TRBJ2-5, is DTGVSQNPRHKITKRGQNVTFRCDPISEHNRLYWYRQTLGQGPEFLTYFQNEAQLEKSRLLSDRFSAERPKGSFSTLEIQRTEQGDSAMYLCASSLGDGSQYFGPGTRLLVL.

This clonotype appeared many times. V is TRBV4-1 and J is TRBJ2-5; D call uncertain. Trimming cost V 4 bases and J 0 bases, with 6 bases left between them. The CDR3 covers 13 residues. Germline loops: CDR1 MGHRA, CDR2 YSYEKL. The CDR3 spells CASSPAYQETQYF. Written as DNA, the CDR3 is TGCGCCAGCAGCCCGGCCTACCAAGAGACCCAGTACTTC.

This chain links TRBV6-5 with TRBJ2-4; D might be TRBD2 (6 bases). Trimming removed 0 bases at V and 0 bases at J, with 9 bases between. This CDR3 is 16 amino acids long. CDR1 and CDR2 (germline): MNHEY, SVGAGI. The CDR3 region is CASSYSGGIAKNIQYF. The DNA for the CDR3 is TGTGCCAGCAGTTACTCGGGGGGTATAGCCAAAAACATTCAGTACTTC.

V is TRBV28 and J is TRBJ1-2; TRBD1 matches at 7 bases. The V segment lost 8 bases and the J segment 6 bases; nucleotides outside the gene matches: 15. This CDR3 has 15 residues. CDR1 is MDHEN and CDR2 is SYDVKM in the germline V gene. The CDR3 is CASLYAGRGLDGYTF. CDR3 DNA sequence: TGTGCCAGCTTATATGCGGGCAGGGGGTTAGATGGCTACACCTTC.

CDR3 sequence: CASSYSASYNSPLHF. Here the CDR3 DNA reads TGTGCCAGCAGTTACTCGGCCTCCTATAATTCACCCCTCCACTTT. The chain is built from TRBV6-5 and TRBJ1-6; D not resolved. Germline V gives CDR1 MNHEY, CDR2 SVGAGI. This CDR3 is built from 15 residues. The ends were cut back, 0 bases at V and 0 bases at J, with 3 bases in the middle.

This clonotype was seen many times. The gene calls are TRBV25-1 and TRBJ1-1; weak D call: TRBD1 (6 bases). The CDR3 has 14 residues. V lost 3 bases and J lost 5, with 13 bases in between. Germline V gene sequence: CDR1 MGHDK, CDR2 SYGVNS. CDR3: CASSDGRGGTEAFF. The CDR3, as DNA: TGTGCCAGCAGTGATGGCAGGGGAGGGACTGAAGCTTTCTTT.

The V call is TRBV28, the J call TRBJ1-1; D ambiguous. V dropped 7 bases and J dropped 1 base, with 10 bases sitting between them. The CDR3 spans 13 residues. Germline assignment: CDR1 MDHEN and CDR2 SYDVKM. The chain's CDR3 is CASTPHANTEAFF. The CDR3 DNA reads TGTGCCAGCACCCCACACGCGAACACTGAAGCTTTCTTT.

This chain uses TRBV12-3 or TRBV12-4 with TRBJ2-2; D perhaps matches TRBD2 (6 bases). The germline V and J ends were trimmed by 7 bases and 5 bases, with 23 bases remaining between them. CDR3 length: 17 amino acids. CDR3 region: CASTLASGWRGTGELFF. Here the CDR3 DNA reads TGTGCCAGCACCCTCGCGTCCGGATGGAGGGGAACCGGGGAGCTGTTTTTT.

This clonotype showed up many times. V usage is TRBV7-2 and J usage is TRBJ1-1, with D perhaps TRBD1 (5 bases). The germline V and J ends were trimmed by 2 bases and 3 bases, with 10 bases remaining between them. This CDR3 spans 14 amino acids. Germline-derived CDR1 and CDR2 are SGHTA and FQGNSA. The CDR3 spells CASSLIRDDTEAFF. CDR3 coding DNA: TGTGCCAGCAGCTTAATTAGGGACGACACTGAAGCTTTCTTT.

Within the sample, this clonotype is medium-sized. The gene calls are TRBV12-3 or TRBV12-4 and TRBJ2-2; no firm D call. V dropped 6 bases and J dropped 6 bases, with 14 bases sitting between them. The CDR3 runs to 14 residues. Here the CDR3 reads CASSPLGPAGELFF. DNA for the CDR3: TGTGCCAGCAGCCCCCTAGGGCCCGCCGGGGAGCTGTTTTTT.

Ten or more counts support this clonotype. The chain has TRBV30 and TRBJ1-6; possibly TRBD1 for D (5 bases). V dropped 3 bases and J dropped 5 bases, with 11 bases sitting between them. CDR3 length equals 14 residues. CDR1 and CDR2 from the germline V gene are GTSNPN and SVGIG (reference sequence). The CDR3 here is CAWRGDVDNSPLHF. In DNA form, the CDR3 reads TGTGCCTGGAGGGGGGACGTTGATAATTCACCCCTCCACTTT.

This clonotype came up many times. Germline is not matched at one junction end, which may reflect a read error. The chain is built from TRBV28 and TRBJ1-2, with TRBD1 as a possible D gene (5 bases). CDR1 and CDR2 (germline): MDHEN, SYDVKM. This CDR3 spans 14 amino acids. The CDR3 DNA sequence: TGTGCCGGCAGTGAGGGGTTCAGCCTCAATGGCTACACCTTC. It encodes CAGSEGFSLNGYTF.

At least ten counts were recorded for this clonotype. V and J are TRBV7-3 and TRBJ2-5, with 9 bases lining up with TRBD2. This CDR3 has 14 residues. Losses at the gene ends were 3 bases for V and 4 bases for J; bases not matched to a gene: 3. The V gene's germline CDR1 is SGHTA and CDR2 FQGTGA. The CDR3 DNA follows: TGTGCCAGCAGCTTTTCGGGACTAGCAGAGACCCAGTACTTC. This sequence encodes CASSFSGLAETQYF.

CDR3: CASSYGGQVFNSPLHF. The CDR3 nucleotides are TGTGCCAGCAGTTACGGAGGACAGGTGTTTAATTCACCCCTCCACTTT. The rearrangement links TRBV6-2 or TRBV6-3 to TRBJ1-6; 7 bases fit TRBD1. Germline V CDR1 and CDR2: MNHEY, SVGEGT. The CDR3 spans 16 residues. The junction had 7 bases not matched to a gene; V was cut back by 2 bases and J by 6 bases.

The gene calls are TRBV28 and TRBJ2-7, with D perhaps TRBD1 (5 bases). CDR1 and CDR2 from the germline V gene are MDHEN and SYDVKM. The CDR3 covers 16 residues. The V end was cut by 5 bases, the J end by 3 bases, with 20 bases between. This CDR3 is CASSRSPGYLRYEQYF. CDR3 nucleotide sequence: TGTGCCAGCAGTAGATCACCAGGGTATTTACGCTACGAGCAGTACTTC. The variable domain in full, with the rest retrieved from reference TRBV28 and TRBJ2-7, is DVKVTQSSRYLVKRTGEKVFLECVQDMDHENMFWYRQDPGLGLRLIYFSYDVKMKEKGDIPEGYSVSREKKERFSLILESASTNQTSMYLCASSRSPGYLRYEQYFGPGTRLTVT.

The rearrangement joins TRBV6-2 or TRBV6-3 to TRBJ2-5, with TRBD1 matching over 7 bases. The ends lost 5 bases at V and 2 bases at J; junction bases unmatched: 8. This CDR3 comprises 15 residues. Germline loops: CDR1 MNHEY, CDR2 SVGEGT. CDR3 residues: CASSVRGQQQETQYF. The CDR3 DNA follows: TGTGCCAGCAGTGTACGGGGACAGCAGCAAGAGACCCAGTACTTC.

The chain recombines TRBV2 with TRBJ1-1; a weak D match, TRBD1 (6 bases). The CDR3 is made up of 12 amino acids. The ends were cut back, 4 bases at V and 7 bases at J, with 10 bases in the middle. CDR1 and CDR2 from the germline V gene are SNHLY and FYNNEI. The CDR3 reads CASSGQAFEAFF. The CDR3 coding sequence is TGTGCCAGCAGTGGACAGGCTTTTGAAGCTTTCTTT.